This T cell receptor beta chain was observed in a study of OX40 agonist ivuxolimab in advanced cancers. Profiling relied on immunoSEQ multiplex PCR, and the TCRdb table lists in-frame clones only, not all of them. Here the sample spans 95,000 to 150,000 clones, roughly 93% being singletons. With 8 bases removed from V and 1 base from J, the gap between germline ends came to 12 bases. The length of the CDR3 is 14 residues. Germline CDR1 is MDHEN and CDR2 is SYDVKM. The rearrangement uses TRBV28 and TRBJ1-5; D unresolved. The source of this sequence is an adult with an advanced solid tumor such as melanoma, head and neck, liver or kidney cancer. The source was CD4+ or CD8+ T cells sorted from blood, collected in a trial of the OX40 agonist ivuxolimab. The CDR3 sequence is CASAGFISNQPQHF. The CDR3 DNA reads TGTGCCAGCGCGGGATTTATCAGCAATCAGCCCCAGCATTTT.